These T cell receptor beta chains were read from a single sample in a study of blood T cell repertoires in COVID-19. Here immunoSEQ multiplex PCR was the method, and the copy in TCRdb shows in-frame clones only, minus some. The data contain 120,000 or so clones, about 80% of them singletons. The sequenced sample consisted of peripheral blood. The origin of the receptors is a woman aged 45-65 years with acute or convalescent COVID-19. Both conserved end residues are part of each CDR3. Each record gives: CDR3 DNA, CDR3 protein, clone size, D gene, CDR3 length, V gene, J gene. The D gene is left open where the match is weak. Clone size is stated in some rows and not others, as once, few, many or a class when expanded.

CDR3 DNA: TGTGCCAGCAGGGGGACAGGGGTAAATACGCAGTATTTT
CDR3 protein: CASRGTGVNTQYF
clone size: .
D gene: TRBD1
CDR3 length: 13
V gene: TRBV6-5
J gene: TRBJ2-3

CDR3 DNA: TGTGCCAGCAGCGTCGGGGGGGCAGTCCCCTCGGACTATGGCTACACCTTC
CDR3 protein: CASSVGGAVPSDYGYTF
clone size: few
D gene: .
CDR3 length: 17
V gene: TRBV9
J gene: TRBJ1-2

CDR3 DNA: TGCGCCAGCAGCGATGCTACCGGGACATTCCGTACCTATGGCTACACCTTC
CDR3 protein: CASSDATGTFRTYGYTF
clone size: .
D gene: .
CDR3 length: 17
V gene: TRBV5-1
J gene: TRBJ1-2

CDR3 DNA: TGTGCCAGCACCAAAGGGGTATCCGGCACTGAAGCTTTCTTT
CDR3 protein: CASTKGVSGTEAFF
clone size: .
D gene: .
CDR3 length: 14
V gene: TRBV6-5
J gene: TRBJ1-1

CDR3 DNA: TGTGCCAGCAGTTTTACAGGGGGCGATGGTCAGCCCCAGCATTTT
CDR3 protein: CASSFTGGDGQPQHF
clone size: .
D gene: TRBD1
CDR3 length: 15
V gene: TRBV28
J gene: TRBJ1-5

CDR3 DNA: TGCAGCGTTTCTTTGGGGACTAGCGGGAGGGAGCAGTTCTTC
CDR3 protein: CSVSLGTSGREQFF
clone size: .
D gene: TRBD2
CDR3 length: 14
V gene: TRBV29-1
J gene: TRBJ2-1

CDR3 DNA: TGTGCCAGCAGTGAACCGGCGGGGGGTCGCACAGATACGCAGTATTTT
CDR3 protein: CASSEPAGGRTDTQYF
clone size: .
D gene: TRBD2
CDR3 length: 16
V gene: TRBV6-1
J gene: TRBJ2-3

CDR3 DNA: TGTGCCAGCAGCTTAGACGGATTGGGCCCCCGCACAGATACGCAGTATTTT
CDR3 protein: CASSLDGLGPRTDTQYF
clone size: once
D gene: .
CDR3 length: 17
V gene: TRBV7-6
J gene: TRBJ2-3

CDR3 DNA: TGTGCCAGCAGCGTTACAGGGAACTCCTACAATGAGCAGTTCTTC
CDR3 protein: CASSVTGNSYNEQFF
clone size: .
D gene: .
CDR3 length: 15
V gene: TRBV9
J gene: TRBJ2-1

CDR3 DNA: TGTGCCAGCAGCTTCCAGGGGGTGAACACTGAAGCTTTCTTT
CDR3 protein: CASSFQGVNTEAFF
clone size: few
D gene: TRBD1
CDR3 length: 14
V gene: TRBV7-8
J gene: TRBJ1-1

CDR3 DNA: TGCGCCAGCAGTGAGGGGGCAGGGTACGAGCAGTACTTC
CDR3 protein: CASSEGAGYEQYF
clone size: .
D gene: .
CDR3 length: 13
V gene: TRBV10-1
J gene: TRBJ2-7

CDR3 DNA: TGTGCCTCAAAGACAGGGAACACCGGGGAGCTGTTTTTT
CDR3 protein: CASKTGNTGELFF
clone size: .
D gene: .
CDR3 length: 13
V gene: TRBV30
J gene: TRBJ2-2

CDR3 DNA: TGTGCCAGCAGTTCCCAGGGAGGGGCCACTGAAGCTTTCTTT
CDR3 protein: CASSSQGGATEAFF
clone size: .
D gene: .
CDR3 length: 14
V gene: TRBV6-4
J gene: TRBJ1-1

CDR3 DNA: TGTGCCAGCAGTCGGGGGACAGTCCTAGATTCACCCCTCCACTTT
CDR3 protein: CASSRGTVLDSPLHF
clone size: .
D gene: TRBD1
CDR3 length: 15
V gene: TRBV6-5
J gene: TRBJ1-6

CDR3 DNA: TGTGCCAGCAGCTTGGGGGGATGGAACACTGAAGCTTTCTTT
CDR3 protein: CASSLGGWNTEAFF
clone size: .
D gene: .
CDR3 length: 14
V gene: TRBV3-1/TRBV3-2
J gene: TRBJ1-1

CDR3 DNA: TGTGCCAGCAGGGCAGGGGGCGTAACTGAAGCTTTCTTT
CDR3 protein: CASRAGGVTEAFF
clone size: .
D gene: TRBD1
CDR3 length: 13
V gene: TRBV2
J gene: TRBJ1-1

CDR3 DNA: TGTGCCAGCAGCCCTGTTTCTGGGGCCAACGTCCTGACTTTC
CDR3 protein: CASSPVSGANVLTF
clone size: .
D gene: .
CDR3 length: 14
V gene: TRBV5-5
J gene: TRBJ2-6

CDR3 DNA: TGTGCCAGCAGCTTAGGGAAACCCGCCATACGGGTAAAGAACATTCAGTACTTC
CDR3 protein: CASSLGKPAIRVKNIQYF
clone size: .
D gene: .
CDR3 length: 18
V gene: TRBV7-9
J gene: TRBJ2-4

CDR3 DNA: TGTGCCAGCAGCTCGGGACAGGCGGCCACCGGGGAGCTGTTTTTT
CDR3 protein: CASSSGQAATGELFF
clone size: .
D gene: TRBD1
CDR3 length: 15
V gene: TRBV5-4
J gene: TRBJ2-2

CDR3 DNA: TGTGCCAGCAGCTTAGACATTAATGAGCAGTTCTTC
CDR3 protein: CASSLDINEQFF
clone size: .
D gene: .
CDR3 length: 12
V gene: TRBV11-3
J gene: TRBJ2-1

CDR3 DNA: TGCAGTGCTAGAGGGGAGGGTCCCCAGCATTTT
CDR3 protein: CSARGEGPQHF
clone size: .
D gene: .
CDR3 length: 11
V gene: TRBV20-1
J gene: TRBJ1-5

CDR3 DNA: TGTGCCAGCAGCATTGGGACTAGCGGGGGGGCCCTGGAGACCCAGTACTTC
CDR3 protein: CASSIGTSGGALETQYF
clone size: .
D gene: TRBD2
CDR3 length: 17
V gene: TRBV13
J gene: TRBJ2-5

CDR3 DNA: TGCAGTGCTAGTGGGGACAGGGGGCTAAGGAGCACTGAAGCTTTCTTT
CDR3 protein: CSASGDRGLRSTEAFF
clone size: .
D gene: TRBD1
CDR3 length: 16
V gene: TRBV20-1
J gene: TRBJ1-1

CDR3 DNA: TGTGCCAGCAGTTTAGCGGGGGGGCCGCGAAATGAGCAGTTCTTC
CDR3 protein: CASSLAGGPRNEQFF
clone size: once
D gene: TRBD2
CDR3 length: 15
V gene: TRBV6-5
J gene: TRBJ2-1

CDR3 DNA: TGTGCTAGTGGAGATCCTCCCGGGACAGCGAACACTGAAGCTTTCTTT
CDR3 protein: CASGDPPGTANTEAFF
clone size: once
D gene: TRBD1
CDR3 length: 16
V gene: TRBV12-5
J gene: TRBJ1-1

CDR3 DNA: TGTGCCAGCAGTGAACTCTCTGCGGGGAGGACTGAAGCTTTCTTT
CDR3 protein: CASSELSAGRTEAFF
clone size: few
D gene: .
CDR3 length: 15
V gene: TRBV2
J gene: TRBJ1-1

CDR3 DNA: TGTGCCACCAGCAGAGACACGACTAGCGGATCTAGTAGGGATGAGCAGTTCTTC
CDR3 protein: CATSRDTTSGSSRDEQFF
clone size: .
D gene: TRBD2
CDR3 length: 18
V gene: TRBV15
J gene: TRBJ2-1

CDR3 DNA: TGTGCCAGCAGCGAAGGAATGGGACAGAACTATGGCTACACCTTC
CDR3 protein: CASSEGMGQNYGYTF
clone size: .
D gene: TRBD1
CDR3 length: 15
V gene: TRBV6-1
J gene: TRBJ1-2

CDR3 DNA: TGTGCCAGCAGCGTGACCGGGACAGGGGGTCGAGGCTACACCTTC
CDR3 protein: CASSVTGTGGRGYTF
clone size: few
D gene: TRBD1
CDR3 length: 15
V gene: TRBV5-4
J gene: TRBJ1-2

CDR3 DNA: TGTGCCAGCAGCTTAGTCTTCGGCAGGCTCAACTACGAGCAGTACTTC
CDR3 protein: CASSLVFGRLNYEQYF
clone size: .
D gene: .
CDR3 length: 16
V gene: TRBV7-9
J gene: TRBJ2-7

CDR3 DNA: TGTGCCAGTACCATTGGAGGGAGTGGCGGGGAGCTGTTTTTT
CDR3 protein: CASTIGGSGGELFF
clone size: .
D gene: .
CDR3 length: 14
V gene: TRBV2
J gene: TRBJ2-2

CDR3 DNA: TGCGCCAGCAGCTCCTCAGGGAACTCTGGAAACACCATATATTTT
CDR3 protein: CASSSSGNSGNTIYF
clone size: .
D gene: .
CDR3 length: 15
V gene: TRBV5-1
J gene: TRBJ1-3

CDR3 DNA: TGTGCCAGCAGCCAAGGCCTCCTAGCTAACTATGGCTACACCTTC
CDR3 protein: CASSQGLLANYGYTF
clone size: .
D gene: .
CDR3 length: 15
V gene: TRBV4-2
J gene: TRBJ1-2

CDR3 DNA: TGTGCCAGCTCACCACAGCGGGAGCCTACCTACGAGCAGTACTTC
CDR3 protein: CASSPQREPTYEQYF
clone size: .
D gene: TRBD2
CDR3 length: 15
V gene: TRBV18
J gene: TRBJ2-7

CDR3 DNA: TGTGCCAGCAGCTCCTCGGCGGGGACTGAAGCTTTCTTT
CDR3 protein: CASSSSAGTEAFF
clone size: .
D gene: .
CDR3 length: 13
V gene: TRBV11-2
J gene: TRBJ1-1

CDR3 DNA: TGTGCCAGCAGCTTATTTAGCGCCCGGGACAGGGGTTTGCATTCACCCCTCCACTTT
CDR3 protein: CASSLFSARDRGLHSPLHF
clone size: few
D gene: TRBD1
CDR3 length: 19
V gene: TRBV7-2
J gene: TRBJ1-6

CDR3 DNA: TGTGCCAGTAGTGACCCCGGGACTAGCGGGATACGCGCGCAGTTCTTC
CDR3 protein: CASSDPGTSGIRAQFF
clone size: .
D gene: TRBD2
CDR3 length: 16
V gene: TRBV19
J gene: TRBJ2-1